This record covers a single TCR beta chain. This entry belongs to a study of blood T cell repertoires in COVID-19. At the level of the study: The United States, Italy and Spain provided the acute and convalescent COVID-19 samples.

As processed by the authors: Amplification of reference gene primers was used by the study to estimate nucleated cell counts. Measured with immunoSEQ multiplex PCR; TCRdb has only the in-frame clones, and not every one. V and J calls and clone size are copied from that table; D and trimming were computed from the DNA. The top ten hold just over 3% of the sample, which has under 100,000 clones, around 85% seen once. Patients from Seattle were sampled longitudinally, starting during active infection. This TCR was recovered from an elderly woman with COVID-19, enrolled during active disease. Sequencing used peripheral blood.

DNA of the CDR3: TGTGCCATCAGTGTTGCGGCGGGGTTCGCAGATACGCAGTATTTT. Its translation is CAISVAAGFADTQYF. J is TRBJ2-3 and V is TRBV10-3, with D perhaps TRBD2 (6 bases). CDR3 length: 15 amino acids. V lost 4 bases to trimming and J lost 4 bases, with 15 bases between them. Per germline, CDR1 ENHRY and CDR2 SYGVKD.